This T cell receptor beta chain is from a study of blood T cells in healthy people across ages. For the study at large: About one barcoded beta molecule per two T cells was the capture yield of template switching. Study-wide results and caveats: The study could not conclusively compare naive and antigen-experienced cells, given its unsorted PBMCs.

A second roughly 7 to 12 cycle PCR used barcoded and J-beta primers. TCRdb independently ran MiXCR on the 5' RACE reads; one entry per CDR3 protein. The top ten hold 5% to 7% of the sample, which has roughly 1,300,000 distinct CDR3 sequences, roughly 59% seen once. Trimming removed 5 bases at V and 1 base at J, with 11 bases between. Per germline, CDR1 DFQATT and CDR2 SNEGSKA (reference sequence). This CDR3 region has 13 residues. On this clonotype itself: Antigen specificity is unknown.

Sequences were obtained from blood. The chain employs TRBV20-1 and TRBJ1-1; possibly TRBD1 for D (6 bases). This TCR derives from a man between 18 and 35 years old in good health. For the CDR3, the DNA is TGCAGTGCTGAGGGACATTCGAACACTGAAGCTTTCTTT. Translating it yields CSAEGHSNTEAFF.